Listed below are T cell receptor beta chains from one sample, sequenced in a study of shared clonotypes between healthy human individuals. Libraries were prepared by immunoSEQ multiplex PCR; TCRdb keeps only in-frame clonotypes and omits some of them. Among roughly 2,000,000 clones listed, approximately 92% were seen once. Sequencing used naive CD8+ T cells from PBMCs. These TCRs come from a man aged 18 to 29 in good health. Some clones in this sample may be carry-over from other donors' samples. Each CDR3 is given with its conserved first and last residue. D genes are given only for firm matches. Size is omitted from some rows. Given values are once, few, many or a class for expanded clones.

V,J,D,size,CDR3,DNA
TRBV27,TRBJ1-1,-,-,CASSLSGKSSAFF,TGTGCCAGCAGTTTATCAGGGAAGAGCTCCGCTTTCTTT
TRBV7-9,TRBJ2-1,-,-,CASSLTGNEQFF,TGTGCCAGCAGCTTAACGGGGAATGAGCAGTTCTTC
TRBV5-6,TRBJ2-6,-,-,CASSLVFSGANVLTF,TGTGCCAGCAGCTTGGTGTTCTCTGGGGCCAACGTCCTGACTTTC
TRBV13,TRBJ1-2,TRBD1,-,CASSLSLRGQDGYTF,TGTGCCAGCAGCTTAAGTTTAAGGGGGCAGGATGGCTACACCTTC
TRBV6-4,TRBJ2-1,TRBD2,-,CASSEKGAGTYNEQFF,TGTGCCAGCAGTGAGAAAGGAGCGGGAACCTACAATGAGCAGTTCTTC
TRBV28,TRBJ2-1,-,-,CASSLLERGNEQFF,TGTGCCAGCAGTTTACTAGAAAGGGGTAATGAGCAGTTCTTC
TRBV15,TRBJ2-1,TRBD2,-,CATSSLPGLAMKNEQFF,TGTGCCACCAGCAGTCTTCCGGGACTAGCGATGAAAAATGAGCAGTTCTTC
TRBV11-3,TRBJ2-4,TRBD1,-,CASSPGTGKNIQYF,TGTGCCAGCAGCCCCGGGACAGGGAAAAACATTCAGTACTTC
TRBV6-5,TRBJ2-7,-,once,CASAAGASIPDEQYF,TGTGCCAGCGCGGCGGGGGCTAGCATACCTGACGAGCAGTACTTC
TRBV7-6,TRBJ1-5,-,once,CASSRDRNQPQHF,TGTGCCAGCAGCCGGGACCGCAATCAGCCCCAGCATTTT
TRBV16,TRBJ1-2,-,-,CASSQYNYGYTF,TGTGCCAGCAGCCAATATAACTATGGCTACACCTTC
TRBV6-5,TRBJ1-2,TRBD1,-,CASSSQGTYGYTF,TGTGCCAGCAGTTCACAGGGGACCTATGGCTACACCTTC
TRBV21-1,TRBJ1-1,-,-,CASSKYGGAFF,TGTGCCAGCAGCAAATACGGGGGAGCTTTCTTT
TRBV6-6,TRBJ2-7,-,-,CASSYWETHSYEQYF,TGTGCCAGCAGTTACTGGGAGACTCACTCCTACGAGCAGTACTTC
TRBV7-8,TRBJ2-7,-,-,CASSLARGKISTYEQYF,TGTGCCAGCAGCTTAGCGCGGGGTAAGATATCAACCTACGAGCAGTACTTC
TRBV21-1,TRBJ2-1,-,-,CASSGRTSGGNEQFF,TGTGCCAGCAGCGGAAGGACTAGCGGGGGCAATGAGCAGTTCTTC